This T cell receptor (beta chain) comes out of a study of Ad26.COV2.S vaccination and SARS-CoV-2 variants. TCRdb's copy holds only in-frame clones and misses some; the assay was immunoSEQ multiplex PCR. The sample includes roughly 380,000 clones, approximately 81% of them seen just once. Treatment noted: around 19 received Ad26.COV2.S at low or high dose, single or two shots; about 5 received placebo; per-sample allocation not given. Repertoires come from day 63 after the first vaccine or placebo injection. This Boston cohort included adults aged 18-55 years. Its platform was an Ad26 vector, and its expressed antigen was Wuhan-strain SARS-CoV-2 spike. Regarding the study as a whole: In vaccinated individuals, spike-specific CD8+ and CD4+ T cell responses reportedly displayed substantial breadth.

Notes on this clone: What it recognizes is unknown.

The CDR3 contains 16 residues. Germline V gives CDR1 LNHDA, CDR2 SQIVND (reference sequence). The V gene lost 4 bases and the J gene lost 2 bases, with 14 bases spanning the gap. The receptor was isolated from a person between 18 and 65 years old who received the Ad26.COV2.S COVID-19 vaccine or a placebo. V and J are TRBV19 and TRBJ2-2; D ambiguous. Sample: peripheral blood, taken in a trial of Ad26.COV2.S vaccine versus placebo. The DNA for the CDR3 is TGTGCCAGTAGTAGCCTCCTAAAGGCTAACACCGGGGAGCTGTTTTTT. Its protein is CASSSLLKANTGELFF.